What follows is one TCR beta chain and its context. What it recognizes is unknown. This specimen belongs to a study of T cells in localized non-small cell lung cancer. General study findings and limits: Turning up in adjacent lung were a median approximately 60 of the top 100 tumor clones. Density of T cells in blood, when higher, went with longer overall survival. Adjacent uninvolved lung tissue had the highest T cell clonality, exceeding tumor.

V lost 4 bases to trimming and J lost 10 bases; unmatched junction nucleotides: 12. The length of the CDR3 is 15 residues. The germline CDR1 and CDR2 sequences are SGHRS and YFSETQ. Clones were read by immunoSEQ multiplex PCR, and TCRdb kept only the in-frame ones, dropping some. The repertoire holds 20,000 to 25,000 clones, 75% to 90% seen once, with 13% to 15% in the top ten. The chain has TRBV5-1 and TRBJ2-1; 9 bases map to TRBD2. This TCR was recovered from an older female donor with stage I lung adenocarcinoma. This specimen consisted of peripheral blood, obtained before any cancer treatment. CDR3 region: CASSPGTSTLKEQFF. The CDR3 DNA is TGCGCCAGCAGCCCCGGGACTAGCACGTTGAAGGAGCAGTTCTTC. The full variable domain, with the rest looked up from reference TRBV5-1 and TRBJ2-1, is KAGVTQTPRYLIKTRGQQVTLSCSPISGHRSVSWYQQTPGQGLQFLFEYFSETQRNKGNFPGRFSGRQFSNSRSEMNVSTLELGDSALYLCASSPGTSTLKEQFFGPGTRLTVL.